This TCR beta chain appears in the sequencing data of a study of graft-versus-host responses after intestinal transplantation. About the study: Every transplant recipient was induced with anti-thymocyte globulin, then maintained on tacrolimus and steroids for two to four years.

The study, taken as a whole, reports: Patients with graft-donor T cell macrochimerism had high graft-versus-host to host-versus-graft clonal ratios in allografts. Recipient marrow held GvH clones, some first seen in ileum or blood.

V shed 4 bases and J shed 4 bases, with 25 bases lying between them. This CDR3 comprises 18 residues. Germline-derived CDR1 and CDR2 are SGHTA and FQGNSA. The data were produced by immunoSEQ multiplex PCR, yet TCRdb's version contains in-frame clones alone and is incomplete. Among around 110,000 clones listed, approximately 90% were seen once. Worth noting for this clone: Its antigen is unidentified.

The material was unstimulated CD4+ T cells sorted from spleen or lymph node cells, obtained before intestinal transplant. The receptor was isolated from a human donor who received an intestinal transplant. This chain joins TRBV7-2 and TRBJ2-5, with D perhaps TRBD2 (7 bases). The CDR3 loop reads CASSYQGYGGRVPETQYF. The CDR3 nucleotides are TGTGCCAGCAGCTATCAGGGCTACGGGGGGCGAGTTCCAGAGACCCAGTACTTC. The full variable domain, completed using reference TRBV7-2 and TRBJ2-5, is GAGVSQSPSNKVTEKGKDVELRCDPISGHTALYWYRQSLGQGLEFLIYFQGNSAPDKSGLPSDRFSAERTGGSVSTLTIQRTQQEDSAVYLCASSYQGYGGRVPETQYFGPGTRLLVL.